The 2 T cell receptor beta chains below all came from one sample that was sequenced in a study of cytomegalovirus exposure and HLA in healthy donors (dated by TCRdb to the late 2010s). The library relied on the immunoSEQ multiplex PCR assay. For the multiplex PCR, a mixture combining 60 forward primers for TCR Vbeta segments and 13 reverse primers for TCR Jbeta segments was used. The source is immuneACCESS, and TCRdb retained only in-frame sequences with V and J called. Part of the clones is not carried over; for the studies checked, unresolved V genes explain less than half of this, and the remainder is unexplained. The sample table lists a few hundred thousand clones, 92% of them with a count of one. The top ten clonotypes cover 1.5% to 2% of the sample. Specimen: PBMCs. All receptors come from a girl aged 2-10 years in good health and CMV-seronegative.

V usage is TRBV18 and J usage is TRBJ2-2; 11 bases are a match to TRBD1. This CDR3 region has 17 residues. Germline-derived CDR1 and CDR2 are KGHSH and LQKENI. V shed 4 bases, J shed 3 bases, and the junction held 7 bases outside the gene matches. The CDR3 DNA is TGTGCCAGCTCACTCGGGACAGGGGGAGTGGACACCGGGGAGCTGTTTTTT. It encodes CASSLGTGGVDTGELFF.

This clone came up a few times. J is TRBJ1-6 and V is TRBV28; tentative D call: TRBD1 (6 bases). The CDR3 has 15 amino acids. Germline assignment: CDR1 MDHEN and CDR2 SYDVKM. The V end lost 3 bases, the J end lost 9 bases, and 15 bases lay between the germline ends. The CDR3: CASSFSTGSISPLHF. DNA of the CDR3: TGTGCCAGCAGTTTTAGTACAGGGTCTATTTCACCCCTCCACTTT.